This T cell receptor (beta chain) was recorded in a study of breast tumors, draining lymph nodes, adjacent tissues. One entry per CDR3 protein results from TCRdb running MiXCR on the multiplex PCR reads. The sample holds approximately 130,000 distinct CDR3 sequences, 20% to 25% seen once. Samples came from axillary lymph nodes draining the breast cancer. Germline assignment: CDR1 MNHEY and CDR2 SMNVEV (reference sequence). V was pared by 4 bases and J by 2 bases, with 8 bases between. CDR3 size: 13 residues. The genes are TRBV27 and TRBJ2-5; D is uncertain. This clonotype was obtained from a female donor with breast cancer. Some clones in this sample may be carry-over from other donors' samples. Sample: axillary lymph node tissue. CDR3 residues: CASSWAGQETQYF. The CDR3, as DNA: TGTGCCAGCAGTTGGGCAGGTCAAGAGACCCAGTACTTC.